These T cell receptor beta chains were read from a single sample in a study of blood T cells in healthy people across ages. In TCRdb, the 5' RACE reads were re-called with MiXCR into one record per CDR3 protein. Of 850,000 to 1,300,000 distinct CDR3 sequences in the sample, 35% to 50% are singletons; the top ten hold approximately 20%. The sample comprised blood. The receptors were sampled from a woman in her sixties or seventies in good health. Both conserved end residues are part of each CDR3. D genes are given only for firm matches. Some rows mark clone size as missing; the rest say once, few, many or name a class of expanded clone.

D gene	V gene	J gene	clone size	CDR3 protein	CDR3 DNA
NA	TRBV6-1	TRBJ2-1	NA	CASRGRVGNEQFF	TGTGCCAGCAGAGGGAGAGTCGGAAATGAGCAGTTCTTC
NA	TRBV4-1	TRBJ2-1	NA	CASSQGAAAQFDEQFF	TGCGCCAGCAGCCAAGGGGCGGCCGCGCAGTTTGATGAGCAGTTCTTC
TRBD2	TRBV9	TRBJ2-7	NA	CASSGGTSVLYEQYF	TGTGCCAGCAGCGGGGGGACTAGCGTACTCTACGAGCAGTACTTC
NA	TRBV20-1	TRBJ2-7	NA	CSARGTNSYNEQYF	TGCAGTGCTAGGGGCACCAATTCCTACAATGAGCAGTACTTC
NA	TRBV2	TRBJ1-2	few	CASSNTRQTYGYTF	TGTGCCAGCAGTAACACCCGACAGACGTATGGCTACACCTTC
NA	TRBV6-1	TRBJ1-6	NA	CASGSSYNSPLHF	TGTGCCAGCGGGAGCTCCTATAATTCACCCCTCCACTTT
TRBD2	TRBV7-4	TRBJ2-7	NA	CASSSRASGSYEQYF	TGTGCCAGCAGCTCGAGGGCTAGCGGGAGCTACGAGCAGTACTTC
NA	TRBV12-3/TRBV12-4	TRBJ1-1	NA	CASSLGGHSEAFF	TGTGCCAGCAGTTTAGGTGGGCATAGTGAAGCTTTCTTT
TRBD1	TRBV5-1	TRBJ1-2	NA	CASSAGQGNYGYTF	TGCGCCAGCAGCGCGGGACAGGGAAACTATGGCTACACCTTC
TRBD2	TRBV7-3	TRBJ2-3	NA	CASSSLAGGGTYTQYF	TGTGCCAGCAGCTCCTTAGCGGGAGGGGGAACCTATACGCAGTATTTT
TRBD2	TRBV28	TRBJ2-1	NA	CASRPTSGGYNEQFF	TGTGCCAGCAGACCGACTAGCGGGGGTTACAATGAGCAGTTCTTC
TRBD1	TRBV10-3	TRBJ2-7	NA	CAISGDSSYEQYF	TGTGCCATCAGCGGGGACAGCTCCTACGAGCAGTACTTC
NA	TRBV11-2	TRBJ2-7	NA	CASSPWSVSYEQYF	TGTGCCAGCAGCCCCTGGTCCGTTTCCTACGAGCAGTACTTC
TRBD2	TRBV12-3/TRBV12-4	TRBJ2-4	few	CASTPGLGQNIQYF	TGTGCCAGCACCCCGGGACTAGGTCAAAACATTCAGTACTTC
TRBD1	TRBV5-1	TRBJ2-3	NA	CASSPTGGVHTQYF	TGCGCCAGCAGCCCGACAGGGGGAGTGCATACGCAGTATTTT
NA	TRBV20-1	TRBJ1-2	many	CSASPASFYGYTF	TGCAGTGCATCGCCAGCTTCCTTCTATGGCTACACCTTC
NA	TRBV9	TRBJ2-3	NA	CASSVVSGRLASTDTQYF	TGTGCCAGCAGCGTAGTATCCGGCAGATTGGCGAGCACAGATACGCAGTATTTT
NA	TRBV2	TRBJ2-3	NA	CASCLGLRTDTQYF	TGTGCCAGCTGTTTGGGGCTTCGCACAGATACGCAGTATTTT
TRBD1	TRBV7-3	TRBJ2-1	NA	CASSLGQGAVGEQFF	TGTGCCAGCAGCCTAGGACAGGGTGCCGTAGGAGAGCAGTTCTTC
TRBD1	TRBV5-6	TRBJ2-4	NA	CASSLGQGSDIQYF	TGTGCCAGCAGCTTGGGACAGGGTTCGGACATTCAGTACTTC
NA	TRBV27	TRBJ2-7	NA	CVSSLVGQGQAYEQYF	TGTGTCAGCAGTTTAGTGGGGCAGGGGCAAGCCTACGAGCAGTACTTC
NA	TRBV21-1	TRBJ1-1	NA	CASTKGQNTEAFF	TGTGCCAGCACCAAGGGGCAGAACACTGAAGCTTTCTTT
NA	TRBV7-9	TRBJ1-1	few	CASSRGQRETEAFF	TGTGCCAGCAGCCGAGGACAGCGGGAGACTGAAGCTTTCTTT
NA	TRBV2	TRBJ2-7	NA	CASSVKRAIYEQYF	TGTGCCAGCAGTGTGAAGAGGGCTATATACGAGCAGTACTTC
NA	TRBV11-3	TRBJ2-1	NA	CASSPGGEFNEQFF	TGTGCCAGCAGTCCTGGAGGGGAATTCAATGAGCAGTTCTTC
TRBD2	TRBV12-3/TRBV12-4	TRBJ2-1	NA	CASSFEIAGVSYNEQFF	TGTGCCAGCAGTTTTGAAATAGCGGGAGTTTCCTACAATGAGCAGTTCTTC
TRBD2	TRBV19	TRBJ2-5	NA	CASGRGEETQYF	TGTGCCAGCGGGAGGGGAGAAGAGACCCAGTACTTC
NA	TRBV20-1	TRBJ2-3	few	CSARGQGRSSTDTQYF	TGCAGTGCTAGAGGCCAGGGCAGGTCAAGCACAGATACGCAGTATTTT
TRBD1	TRBV20-1	TRBJ2-7	few	CSARGQSSYEQYF	TGCAGTGCCAGGGGACAGAGCTCCTACGAGCAGTACTTC
TRBD2	TRBV3-1	TRBJ2-7	NA	CASSQDSVAGVVYEQYF	TGTGCCAGCAGCCAAGACTCGGTGGCGGGAGTAGTGTACGAGCAGTACTTC
TRBD2	TRBV5-6	TRBJ2-3	many	CASSPKGLAGVYTQYF	TGTGCCAGCAGCCCTAAGGGACTAGCGGGAGTCTATACGCAGTATTTT
NA	TRBV6-2/TRBV6-3	TRBJ2-7	few	CASSYSRGLGPYEQYF	TGTGCCAGCAGTTACTCGCGCGGGTTAGGGCCCTACGAGCAGTACTTC
NA	TRBV19	TRBJ2-5	NA	CASSTGTSPETQYF	TGTGCCAGTAGTACCGGGACCTCCCCGGAGACCCAGTACTTC
TRBD2	TRBV27	TRBJ2-3	NA	CASSSAGDYIDTQYF	TGTGCCAGCAGTTCAGCGGGAGATTATATAGATACGCAGTATTTT
NA	TRBV5-8	TRBJ1-1	NA	CASSLVPRGDTEAFF	TGTGCCAGCAGCTTGGTTCCCAGGGGAGACACTGAAGCTTTCTTT
TRBD1	TRBV6-2/TRBV6-3	TRBJ2-1	NA	CASSYDPRAGGLNEQFF	TGTGCCAGCAGTTACGACCCCCGGGCAGGGGGCCTGAATGAGCAGTTCTTC
NA	TRBV2	TRBJ2-7	NA	CASSGEGVSYNEQYF	TGTGCCAGCAGTGGGGAAGGGGTCTCCTACAATGAGCAGTACTTC
TRBD2	TRBV10-3	TRBJ2-1	NA	CAISAAGGTGTEQFF	TGTGCCATCAGTGCGGCGGGAGGGACCGGTACTGAGCAGTTCTTC
TRBD2	TRBV12-3/TRBV12-4	TRBJ2-1	few	CASSAGTSGSLSYNEQFF	TGTGCCAGCAGTGCCGGGACTAGCGGAAGTCTCTCCTACAATGAGCAGTTCTTC
TRBD1	TRBV6-2/TRBV6-3	TRBJ1-5	NA	CASRPVTNRDRWGPQHF	TGTGCCAGCAGACCTGTTACGAACCGGGACAGGTGGGGTCCCCAGCATTTT
TRBD2	TRBV20-1	TRBJ2-3	NA	CSARVGTSGDTQYF	TGCAGTGCTAGAGTGGGGACTAGCGGAGATACGCAGTATTTT
NA	TRBV4-2	TRBJ2-5	NA	CASSQEWRNKGETQYF	TGTGCCAGCAGCCAAGAATGGCGCAACAAAGGAGAGACCCAGTACTTC
NA	TRBV2	TRBJ2-7	NA	CASSERGPYEQYF	TGTGCCAGCAGTGAACGGGGCCCCTACGAGCAGTACTTC
NA	TRBV5-1	TRBJ2-5	few	CASSLAGGDETQYF	TGCGCCAGCAGCTTGGCTGGAGGGGACGAGACCCAGTACTTC
NA	TRBV18	TRBJ2-1	few	CASSPVSGPGQFF	TGTGCCAGCTCACCTGTTAGCGGTCCGGGGCAGTTCTTC
NA	TRBV20-1	TRBJ1-6	once	CSASARGIGNSPLHF	TGCAGTGCTAGCGCCAGGGGCATTGGGAATTCACCCCTCCACTTT
TRBD1	TRBV10-1	TRBJ1-6	NA	CASSAGTGVDSPLHF	TGCGCCAGCAGTGCCGGGACAGGGGTAGATTCACCCCTCCACTTT
NA	TRBV7-2	TRBJ2-6	NA	CASSLGVNSGANVLTF	TGTGCCAGCAGCTTAGGGGTAAACTCTGGGGCCAACGTCCTGACTTTC